The rows below give T cell receptor beta chains drawn from one sample of a study of blood T cell repertoires in COVID-19. Libraries were prepared by immunoSEQ multiplex PCR; TCRdb keeps only in-frame clonotypes and omits some of them. This table holds around 300,000 clones, over 75% found once. The sequenced sample consisted of PBMCs or T cells enriched from blood (not recorded which). Receptors were obtained from a woman aged 25 to 39 who had recovered from COVID-19. Both conserved end residues are part of each CDR3. The D gene is left open where the match is weak. Some rows have no size entry. The others give once, few or many, or a class for an expanded clone.

TRBJ2-1	.	TRBV29-1	.	TGCAGCGTTGAAGATCGTAACGGCGCGGGACTGTTACACAATGAGCAGTTCTTC	CSVEDRNGAGLLHNEQFF
TRBJ1-1	TRBD1	TRBV18	.	TGTGCCAGCTCACCAGGGACAGATGAAGCTTTCTTT	CASSPGTDEAFF
TRBJ1-2	TRBD1	TRBV5-1	.	TGCGCCAGCAGCTTGGAAGGGGGCGCGAGCTATGGCTACACCTTC	CASSLEGGASYGYTF
TRBJ2-2	.	TRBV6-5	.	TGTGCCAGCACCAGGAGGGGGCGCGGCACCGGGGAGCTGTTTTTT	CASTRRGRGTGELFF
TRBJ2-7	.	TRBV5-1	.	TGCGCCAGCAGTAGGGGGGGCTCCTACGAGCAGTACTTC	CASSRGGSYEQYF
TRBJ1-2	.	TRBV7-2	once	TGTGCCAGCAGCCTTCGGGGGGCGTTCTATGGCTACACCTTC	CASSLRGAFYGYTF
TRBJ1-6	.	TRBV4-1	.	TGCGCCAGCAGCCAAGAAGCCTTCTCCTATAATTCACCCCTCCACTTT	CASSQEAFSYNSPLHF
TRBJ1-1	.	TRBV7-2	.	TGTGCCAGCAGCCCGGGGGGGCAGGCTGAAGCTTTCTTT	CASSPGGQAEAFF
TRBJ2-7	.	TRBV5-5	.	TGTGCCAGCAGCTTGGGCGGCAGGGGAAAAGTCGACGAGCAGTACTTC	CASSLGGRGKVDEQYF
TRBJ2-7	TRBD1	TRBV4-3	.	TGCGCCAGCAGCCAGTTACAGGGGCGCTACGAGCAGTACTTC	CASSQLQGRYEQYF
TRBJ1-1	.	TRBV5-1	.	TGCGCCAGCAGCTTCGGCAGGGTTCGCAACACTGAAGCTTTCTTT	CASSFGRVRNTEAFF
TRBJ1-1	.	TRBV2	few	TGTGCCAGCAGTGGGGCAGACAACACTGAAGCTTTCTTT	CASSGADNTEAFF
TRBJ1-2	TRBD1	TRBV5-1	.	TGCGCCAGCAGCCTAAGACAGGGTCCCTATGGCTACACCTTC	CASSLRQGPYGYTF
TRBJ1-1	.	TRBV15	.	TGTGCCACCAGCAGCCGGAGGCGCAGAGCGAACACTGAAGCTTTCTTT	CATSSRRRRANTEAFF
TRBJ2-7	TRBD1	TRBV5-6	.	TGTGCCAGCAGCCACGACGTCGGGACAGGGTCCTACGAGCAGTACTTC	CASSHDVGTGSYEQYF
TRBJ1-2	.	TRBV15	.	TGTGCCACCAGCGGAGCAGGGGTATACTATGGCTACACCTTC	CATSGAGVYYGYTF
TRBJ1-1	.	TRBV7-9	.	TGTGCCAGCAGCCCGGACAGAAGCACTGAAGCTTTCTTT	CASSPDRSTEAFF
TRBJ1-4	.	TRBV4-2	medium-sized	TGTGCCAGCAGCCAAGAAGGATTTGGGGCTGAAAAACTGTTTTTT	CASSQEGFGAEKLFF
TRBJ1-5	.	TRBV2	.	TGTGCCAGCAGTGAAGGGGCACGGATTTATAGCAATCAGCCCCAGCATTTT	CASSEGARIYSNQPQHF
TRBJ2-7	.	TRBV4-2	.	TGTGCCAGCAGCCAAGAGCGCTGGGGAAGCAAGGGGCAATACGAGCAGTACTTC	CASSQERWGSKGQYEQYF
TRBJ1-2	.	TRBV9	few	TGTGCCAGCAGCGTCACGGTGGCGGGTGATGGCTACACCTTC	CASSVTVAGDGYTF
TRBJ2-4	.	TRBV28	.	TGTGCCTCCAGGAAGGGGCTGACCAAAAACATTCAGTACTTC	CASRKGLTKNIQYF
TRBJ1-2	.	TRBV10-3	.	TGTGCCATCAACCAGGGGAACCATGGCTACACCTTC	CAINQGNHGYTF
TRBJ2-2	TRBD2	TRBV9	.	TGTGCCAGCAGCCCGGCGTCTAGCGGCACCGGGGAGCTGTTTTTT	CASSPASSGTGELFF
TRBJ1-1	.	TRBV6-5	.	TGTGCCAGCAGCCAGGTGGCTGAAGCTTTCTTT	CASSQVAEAFF
TRBJ1-2	.	TRBV28	.	TGTGCCAGCAGTGTAGGGGGAACTAACTATGGCTACACCTTC	CASSVGGTNYGYTF
TRBJ1-2	.	TRBV5-1	.	TGCGCCAGCAGCCCAGAAACGGGGACAAATAACTATGGCTACACCTTC	CASSPETGTNNYGYTF
TRBJ1-1	.	TRBV11-2	.	TGTGCCAGCAGGTCCAGAGGAGGGGCGAGCACTGAAGCTTTCTTT	CASRSRGGASTEAFF
TRBJ1-6	TRBD1	TRBV5-4	.	TGTGCCAGCAGCATCGACAGGGCAAGCTCACCCCTCCACTTT	CASSIDRASSPLHF
TRBJ2-7	.	TRBV13	.	TGTGCCAGCAGCTTAGGCCTCCGAATAGTTTCCTACGAGCAGTACTTC	CASSLGLRIVSYEQYF
TRBJ2-3	.	TRBV28	.	TGTGCCAGCAGTTTTTCACGCTTGGACTCCGGGTCGGAAACAGATACGCAGTATTTT	CASSFSRLDSGSETDTQYF
TRBJ1-1	TRBD1	TRBV28	.	TGTGCCAGCAGCCTCCCCGGGACAGGGATGACTTTCTTT	CASSLPGTGMTFF
TRBJ1-4	.	TRBV5-1	.	TGCGCCAGCAGCTTGAATCCGAGACAGTGGGATGAAAAACTGTTTTTT	CASSLNPRQWDEKLFF
TRBJ1-2	.	TRBV28	.	TGTGCCAGCAGTTCCTCCGGGGTAAGCTACACCTTC	CASSSSGVSYTF